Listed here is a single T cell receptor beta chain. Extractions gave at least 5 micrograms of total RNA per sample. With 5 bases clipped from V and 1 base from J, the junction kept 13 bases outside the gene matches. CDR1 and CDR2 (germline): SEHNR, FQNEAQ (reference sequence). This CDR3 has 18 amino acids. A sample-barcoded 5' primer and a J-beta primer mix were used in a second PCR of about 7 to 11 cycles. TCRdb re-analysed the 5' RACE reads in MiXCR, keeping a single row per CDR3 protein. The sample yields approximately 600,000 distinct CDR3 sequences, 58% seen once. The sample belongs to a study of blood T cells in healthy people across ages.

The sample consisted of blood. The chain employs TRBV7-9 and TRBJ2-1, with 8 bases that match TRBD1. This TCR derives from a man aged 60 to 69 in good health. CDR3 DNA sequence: TGTGCCAGCAGCCCAGGACAGGGCCGGGTAGGATCCTACAATGAGCAGTTCTTC. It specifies CASSPGQGRVGSYNEQFF.